One sample yielded the 8 T cell receptor beta chains listed below, sequenced in a study of cytomegalovirus exposure and HLA in healthy donors. 60 Vbeta and 13 Jbeta primers were used in PCR. Method: immunoSEQ multiplex PCR; TCRdb's copy keeps in-frame clones and lacks some. The sample yields around 140,000 clones, 78% seen once. The sample was PBMCs. These receptors all come from a woman younger than 30 in good health and CMV-seronegative.

The rearrangement uses TRBV7-7 and TRBJ2-5; tentative D call: TRBD2 (5 bases). V lost 5 bases and J lost 4, with 14 bases in between. CDR1 SSHAT and CDR2 FNYEAQ come from the germline V gene (reference sequence). This CDR3 comprises 14 residues. CDR3 bases: TGTGCCAGCAGCCCAACGGAGGCGGGAGAGACCCAGTACTTC. Translation: CASSPTEAGETQYF. Together with reference TRBV7-7 and TRBJ2-5, the CDR3 gives the full variable domain: GAGVSQSPRYKVTKRGQDVTLRCDPISSHATLYWYQQALGQGPEFLTYFNYEAQPDKSGLPSDRFSAERPEGSISTLTIQRTEQRDSAMYRCASSPTEAGETQYFGPGTRLLVL.

The V and J genes are TRBV20-1 and TRBJ2-5; perhaps TRBD1 as D (5 bases). The CDR3 extends over 11 amino acids. V lost 8 bases to trimming and J lost 4 bases, with 11 bases between them. Per the germline V gene, CDR1 is DFQATT and CDR2 is SNEGSKA (reference sequence). CDR3 nucleotide sequence: TGCAGTCTAGGGGTCCGAGAGACCCAGTACTTC. Protein: CSLGVRETQYF.

The CDR3 loop is CASNPQRGLYNEQFF. CDR3 DNA sequence: TGCGCCAGCAACCCGCAGCGGGGACTCTACAATGAGCAGTTCTTC. This chain connects TRBV10-2 to TRBJ2-1, with 7 nucleotides matching TRBD2. The CDR3 runs to 15 residues. The germline V gene has CDR1 WSHSY and CDR2 SAAADI. Germline trimming cut 7 bases from V and 3 bases from J; bases unmatched to any gene: 9.

V gene TRBV4-1 combines with J gene TRBJ2-1; 10 bases map to TRBD2. Germline V lookup: CDR1 MGHRA, CDR2 YSYEKL. Germline trimming cut 2 bases from V and 2 bases from J; bases unmatched to any gene: 3. This CDR3 is 16 amino acids long. This CDR3 reads CASSQLGLAAYNEQFF. The CDR3 nucleotides are TGCGCCAGCAGCCAACTAGGACTAGCGGCCTACAATGAGCAGTTCTTC.

This chain uses TRBV21-1 with TRBJ1-4. TRBV21-1 is listed as a pseudogene. The CDR3 consists of 20 residues. In DNA, the CDR3 is TGTGCCAGCAGCCCCCCCCAAAGGGAGGAGTTGGGAACAACTAATGAAAAACTGTTTTTT. Translating gives CASSPPQREELGTTNEKLFF.

This sequence joins TRBV7-9 and TRBJ2-3; D is uncertain. CDR3 length equals 12 residues. V lost 5 bases and J 5 bases, leaving 8 bases between the germline ends. The germline CDR1 and CDR2 sequences are SEHNR and FQNEAQ (reference sequence). CDR3 nucleotide sequence: TGTGCCAGCAGCCTCAGGATAGATACGCAGTATTTT. It encodes CASSLRIDTQYF.

V is TRBV5-8 and J is TRBJ2-7, with D possibly matching TRBD1 (5 bases). Germline CDR1 SGHTS, CDR2 YDEGEE. The CDR3 totals 14 residues. Between the trimmed V and J ends, which lost 0 bases and 3 bases, there was a span of 10 bases. The CDR3 bases are TGTGCCAGCAGCTTGGCGACAGTGAACTACGAGCAGTACTTC. Amino acids: CASSLATVNYEQYF. The variable domain in full, with the rest retrieved from reference TRBV5-8 and TRBJ2-7, is EAGVTQSPTHLIKTRGQQATLRCSPISGHTSVYWYQQALGLGLQFLLWYDEGEERNRGNFPPRFSGRQFPNYSSELNVNALELEDSALYLCASSLATVNYEQYFGPGTRLTVT.

Notes on this clone: A junction end diverges from the germline sequence, so it may reflect a read error. This chain joins TRBV5-4 and TRBJ2-7; D gene unclear. Germline assignment: CDR1 SGHNT and CDR2 YYREEE (reference sequence). This CDR3 has 14 residues. The CDR3 loop is CASSLGEMNLTPHF. In DNA, the CDR3 is TGTGCCAGCAGCTTGGGCGAGATGAACCTCACCCCCCACTTC.